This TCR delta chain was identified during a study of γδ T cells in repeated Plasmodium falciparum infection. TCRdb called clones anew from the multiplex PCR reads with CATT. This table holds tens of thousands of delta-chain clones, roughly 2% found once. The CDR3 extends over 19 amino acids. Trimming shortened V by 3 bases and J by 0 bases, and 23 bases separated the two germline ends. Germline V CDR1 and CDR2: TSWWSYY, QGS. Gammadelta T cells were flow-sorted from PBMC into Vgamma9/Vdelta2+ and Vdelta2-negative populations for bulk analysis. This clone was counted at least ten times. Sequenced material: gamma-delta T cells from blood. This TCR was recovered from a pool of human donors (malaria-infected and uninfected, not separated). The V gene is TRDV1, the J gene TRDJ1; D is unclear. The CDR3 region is CALGDPPALSWMYTDKLIF. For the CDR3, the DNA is TGTGCTCTTGGGGACCCCCCGGCCTTGTCGTGGATGTACACCGATAAACTCATCTTT.